Below, one TCR beta chain is given with its context. Its antigen is as yet unknown. Each donor was healthy, and each was a bone marrow donor. The record originates from a study of cytomegalovirus exposure and HLA in healthy donors. The CDR3 contains 16 residues. Germline loops: CDR1 SGHDT, CDR2 YYEEEE. Trimming took 4 bases from V and 0 from J; bases not matched to a gene: 8. Regarding the study as a whole: Later analysis placed DRB1 highest and HLA-C lowest in TCR association rates, which differed by HLA locus. CMV serostatus was the sole immune exposure information available. Later, an analysis showed that TCR beta chains associated with HLA were more clonally expanded than others that were equally common.

This PCR relied on a set of 60 Vbeta primers and 13 Jbeta primers. TCRdb keeps only in-frame clones here, not all; method: immunoSEQ multiplex PCR. The data show some 91,000 clones, with 78% seen just once and under 0.8% held by the top ten. This clonotype originated in a woman in her sixties in good health and CMV-seronegative. The sample taken for sequencing was PBMCs. The V gene is TRBV5-6, the J gene TRBJ1-2, with 8 bases lining up with TRBD1. CDR3 loop: CASSRWDRPTNYGYTF. The CDR3 DNA is TGTGCCAGCAGCCGATGGGACAGGCCCACTAACTATGGCTACACCTTC. The full variable domain, completed using reference TRBV5-6 and TRBJ1-2, is DAGVTQSPTHLIKTRGQQVTLRCSPKSGHDTVSWYQQALGQGPQFIFQYYEEEERQRGNFPDRFSGHQFPNYSSELNVNALLLGDSALYLCASSRWDRPTNYGYTFGSGTRLTVV.